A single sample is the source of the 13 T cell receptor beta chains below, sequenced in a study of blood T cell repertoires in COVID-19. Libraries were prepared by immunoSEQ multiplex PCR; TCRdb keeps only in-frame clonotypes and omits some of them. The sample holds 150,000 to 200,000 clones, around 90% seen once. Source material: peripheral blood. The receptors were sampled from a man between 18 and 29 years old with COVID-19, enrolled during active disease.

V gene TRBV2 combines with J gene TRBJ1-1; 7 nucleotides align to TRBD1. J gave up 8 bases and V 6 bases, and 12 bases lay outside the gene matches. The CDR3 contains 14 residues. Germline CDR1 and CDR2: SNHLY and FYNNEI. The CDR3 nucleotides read TGTGCCAGCAGGGACGGACAGGACGGGATAGAAGCTTTCTTT. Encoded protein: CASRDGQDGIEAFF.

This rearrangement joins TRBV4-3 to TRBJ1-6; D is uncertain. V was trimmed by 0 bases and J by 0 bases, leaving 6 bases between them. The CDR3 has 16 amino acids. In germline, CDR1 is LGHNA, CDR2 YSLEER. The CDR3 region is CASSQEILSYNSPLHF. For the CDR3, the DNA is TGCGCCAGCAGCCAAGAAATCCTCTCCTATAATTCACCCCTCCACTTT.

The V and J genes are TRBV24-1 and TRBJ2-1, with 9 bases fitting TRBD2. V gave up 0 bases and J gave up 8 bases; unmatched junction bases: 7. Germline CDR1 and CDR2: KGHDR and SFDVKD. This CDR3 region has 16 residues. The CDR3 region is CATSDLHLAGRHEQFF. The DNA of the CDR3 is TGTGCCACCAGTGATTTGCACCTAGCGGGAAGGCATGAGCAGTTCTTC.

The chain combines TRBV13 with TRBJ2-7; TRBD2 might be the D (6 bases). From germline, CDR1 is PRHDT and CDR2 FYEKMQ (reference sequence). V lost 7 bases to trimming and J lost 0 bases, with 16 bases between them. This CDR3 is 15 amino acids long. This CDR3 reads CASTYGTDSSYEQYF. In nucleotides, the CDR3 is TGTGCCAGCACCTACGGGACTGACAGCTCCTACGAGCAGTACTTC.

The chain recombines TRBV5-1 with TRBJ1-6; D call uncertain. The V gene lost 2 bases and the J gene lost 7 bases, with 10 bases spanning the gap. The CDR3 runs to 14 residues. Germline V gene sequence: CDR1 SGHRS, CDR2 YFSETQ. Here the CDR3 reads CASSFEQLNSPLHF. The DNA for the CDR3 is TGCGCCAGCAGCTTCGAACAGCTAAATTCACCCCTCCACTTT.

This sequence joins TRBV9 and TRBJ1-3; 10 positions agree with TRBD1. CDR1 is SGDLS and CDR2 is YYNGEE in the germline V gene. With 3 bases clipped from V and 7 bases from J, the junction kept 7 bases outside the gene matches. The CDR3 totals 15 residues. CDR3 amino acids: CASSGPGTGANTIYF. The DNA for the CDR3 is TGTGCCAGCAGCGGACCCGGGACAGGGGCCAACACCATATATTTT.

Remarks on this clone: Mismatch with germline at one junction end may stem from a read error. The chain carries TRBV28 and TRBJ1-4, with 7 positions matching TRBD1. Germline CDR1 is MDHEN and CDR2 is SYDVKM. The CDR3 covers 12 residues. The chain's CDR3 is CASKTGNEKLLF. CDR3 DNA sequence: TGTGCCAGTAAGACAGGGAATGAAAAACTGCTTTTT.

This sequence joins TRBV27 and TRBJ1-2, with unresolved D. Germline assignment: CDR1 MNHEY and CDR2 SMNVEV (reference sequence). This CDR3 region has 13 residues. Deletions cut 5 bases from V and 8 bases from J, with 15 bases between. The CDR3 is CASSPSAAYGYTF. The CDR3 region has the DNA TGTGCCAGCAGTCCGTCGGCGGCGTACGGCTACACCTTC.

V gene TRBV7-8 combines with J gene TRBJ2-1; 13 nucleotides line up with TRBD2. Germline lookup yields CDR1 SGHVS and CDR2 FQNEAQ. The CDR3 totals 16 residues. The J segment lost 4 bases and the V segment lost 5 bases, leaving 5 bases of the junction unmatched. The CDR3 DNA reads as TGTGCCAGCAGCGCCGCGGGACTAGCGGGATACAATGAGCAGTTCTTC. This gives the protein CASSAAGLAGYNEQFF.

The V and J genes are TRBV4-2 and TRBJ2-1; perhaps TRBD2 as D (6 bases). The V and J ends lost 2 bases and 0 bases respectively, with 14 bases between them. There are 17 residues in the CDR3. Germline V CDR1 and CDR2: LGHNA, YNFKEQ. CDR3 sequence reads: CASSQSLATSSYNEQFF. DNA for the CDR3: TGTGCCAGCAGCCAATCCCTAGCGACGAGCTCCTACAATGAGCAGTTCTTC.

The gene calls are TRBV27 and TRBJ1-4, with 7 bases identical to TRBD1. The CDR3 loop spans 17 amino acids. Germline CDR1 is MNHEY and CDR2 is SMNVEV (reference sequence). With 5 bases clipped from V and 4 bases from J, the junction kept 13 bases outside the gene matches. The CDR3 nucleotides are TGTGCCAGCAGTCCTTCGTGGGGGACAGAGCATAATGAAAAACTGTTTTTT. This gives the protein CASSPSWGTEHNEKLFF. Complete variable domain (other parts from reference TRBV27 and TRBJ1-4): EAQVTQNPRYLITVTGKKLTVTCSQNMNHEYMSWYRQDPGLGLRQIYYSMNVEVTDKGDVPEGYKVSRKEKRNFPLILESPSPNQTSLYFCASSPSWGTEHNEKLFFGSGTQLSVL.

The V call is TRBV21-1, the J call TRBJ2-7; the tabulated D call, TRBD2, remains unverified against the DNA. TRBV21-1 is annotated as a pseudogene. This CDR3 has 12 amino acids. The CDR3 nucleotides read TGTGCCAGCAGCAAGAGGTCCTACGAGCAGTACTTC. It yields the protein CASSKRSYEQYF.

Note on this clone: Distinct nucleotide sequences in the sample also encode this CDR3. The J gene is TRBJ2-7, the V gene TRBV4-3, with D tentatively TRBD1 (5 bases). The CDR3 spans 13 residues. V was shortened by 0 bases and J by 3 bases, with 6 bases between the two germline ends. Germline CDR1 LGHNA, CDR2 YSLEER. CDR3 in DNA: TGCGCCAGCAGCCAAGATAGGGGCTACGAGCAGTACTTC. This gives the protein CASSQDRGYEQYF.